This entry concerns a single TCR beta chain. This specimen belongs to a study of blood T cell repertoires in COVID-19. The wider study: Acute-phase and convalescent COVID-19 samples originated in the United States, Italy and Spain. In each case, the material was cDNA or gDNA derived from T cells, B-cell-depleted T cells, or PBMCs.

As originally analysed: From reference gene primer amplification, estimates of nucleated cell counts were derived. Sequenced by immunoSEQ multiplex PCR; TCRdb stores in-frame clones only, minus some. The V and J calls and clone size were taken over from that table, and D and trimming were inferred from the DNA. The sample lists approximately 280,000 clones, around nine tenths seen once, with less than 3% in the top ten. Germline V gene sequence: CDR1 LNHNV, CDR2 YYDKDF (reference sequence). V trimming: 3 bases; J trimming: 3 bases; junction bases outside the gene matches: 4. This CDR3 region has 15 residues.

The rearrangement uses TRBV15 and TRBJ2-3; 9 bases match TRBD2. Sequences were obtained from PBMCs or T cells enriched from blood (not recorded which). This TCR derives from a woman younger than 35 who had recovered from COVID-19. The CDR3 loop is CATSRRLADTDTQYF. The CDR3 bases are TGTGCCACCAGCAGGAGACTAGCGGATACAGATACGCAGTATTTT.